The 11 T cell receptor beta chains below were found in one sample sequenced in a study of graft-versus-host responses after intestinal transplantation. The antigens of these receptors remain unknown. Assay: immunoSEQ multiplex PCR; the TCRdb copy retains only in-frame clones and omits some. The sample records 96,000 or so clones, about 94% being singletons. Sequencing was performed on unstimulated CD4+ T cells sorted from spleen or lymph node cells, taken before intestinal transplant. The origin of the receptors is a human donor who received an intestinal transplant.

The chain employs TRBV5-1 and TRBJ1-6; no firm D call. Trimming left V 4 bases short and J 5 bases short, with 19 bases between. There are 17 residues in the CDR3. Germline V gene lookup returns CDR1 SGHRS and CDR2 YFSETQ. The CDR3: CASSTSYGNLDNSPLHF. In DNA, the CDR3 is TGCGCCAGCAGCACCTCGTACGGGAATTTAGATAATTCACCCCTCCACTTT.

J is TRBJ2-3 and V is TRBV11-2; weak D call: TRBD2 (6 bases). This CDR3 has 19 amino acids. Trimming removed 3 bases at V and 0 bases at J, with 22 bases between. Germline CDR1 SGHAT, CDR2 FQNNGV. The chain's CDR3 is CASSFTFGERATSTDTQYF. The CDR3 nucleotides read TGTGCCAGCAGCTTCACGTTTGGGGAGCGGGCGACCAGCACAGATACGCAGTATTTT.

This chain uses TRBV9 with TRBJ2-5; D remains ambiguous. V was shortened by 0 bases and J by 5 bases, with 5 bases between the two germline ends. Per the germline V gene, CDR1 is SGDLS and CDR2 is YYNGEE. CDR3 length equals 12 residues. CDR3 sequence reads: CASSVDGETQYF. CDR3 bases: TGTGCCAGCAGCGTAGACGGGGAGACCCAGTACTTC.

The chain is built from TRBV13 and TRBJ1-1, with D possibly being TRBD1 (5 bases). Trimming left V 1 base short and J 10 bases short, with 16 bases between. CDR1 is PRHDT and CDR2 is FYEKMQ in the germline V gene (reference sequence). The CDR3 consists of 14 residues. Here the CDR3 reads CASSLVRKGLVAFF. The DNA for the CDR3 is TGTGCCAGCAGCTTAGTTCGTAAGGGGTTGGTAGCTTTCTTT.

This rearrangement joins TRBV21-1 to TRBJ2-1; the DNA was not used to check the table's D call, TRBD2. TRBV21-1 is designated a pseudogene. CDR3 size: 17 residues. CDR3 residues: CASSRNRSGSSYNEQFF. In DNA form, the CDR3 reads TGTGCCAGCAGCAGAAACCGCTCGGGGAGCTCCTACAATGAGCAGTTCTTC.

The J gene is TRBJ1-5, the V gene TRBV10-3; no definite D call. CDR3 size: 15 residues. Per the germline V gene, CDR1 is ENHRY and CDR2 is SYGVKD. The ends were cut back, 0 bases at V and 6 bases at J, with 12 bases in the middle. The CDR3 here is CAISESHGVGQPQHF. CDR3 nucleotide sequence: TGTGCCATCAGTGAGTCGCACGGGGTGGGTCAGCCCCAGCATTTT.

The J gene is TRBJ2-1, the V gene TRBV2; tentative D call: TRBD1 (5 bases). The CDR3 runs to 16 residues. In germline, CDR1 is SNHLY, CDR2 FYNNEI. V dropped 5 bases and J dropped 4 bases, with 18 bases sitting between them. The CDR3 is CASSTLGLGAYNEQFF. The CDR3, as DNA: TGTGCCAGCAGTACCCTAGGATTAGGGGCTTACAATGAGCAGTTCTTC.

This sequence joins TRBV5-1 and TRBJ1-6; D remains ambiguous. V gave up 0 bases and J gave up 8 bases, with 6 bases separating them. The germline CDR1 and CDR2 sequences are SGHRS and YFSETQ. The CDR3 has 13 residues. As DNA, the CDR3 is TGCGCCAGCAGCTTGGGAGGTTATTCACCCCTCCACTTT. Its protein is CASSLGGYSPLHF.

The chain links TRBV6-5 to TRBJ1-2; a possible D gene is TRBD1 (5 bases). The ends were cut back, 5 bases at V and 2 bases at J, with 12 bases in the middle. Germline V gene data show CDR1 as MNHEY and CDR2 as SVGAGI. The CDR3 consists of 14 residues. As DNA, the CDR3 is TGTGCCAGCAGTCCACAAGCAGGGAACTATGGCTACACCTTC. This translates into CASSPQAGNYGYTF.

The chain combines TRBV6-6 with TRBJ2-4; no clear D. V lost 2 bases, J lost 5 bases, and 10 bases lay in between. This CDR3 spans 14 amino acids. Germline V gene data show CDR1 as MNHNY and CDR2 as SVGAGI (reference sequence). The chain's CDR3 is CASSYISVENIQYF. The CDR3 bases are TGTGCCAGCAGTTACATCTCGGTGGAAAACATTCAGTACTTC.

J is TRBJ1-1 and V is TRBV5-1; 9 bases are shared with TRBD1. The CDR3 totals 16 residues. With 6 bases clipped from V and 1 base from J, the junction kept 10 bases outside the gene matches. Germline V gene lookup returns CDR1 SGHRS and CDR2 YFSETQ. This CDR3 reads CASMADRGWGNTEAFF. The CDR3, as DNA: TGCGCCAGCATGGCGGACAGGGGTTGGGGGAACACTGAAGCTTTCTTT.